This TCR beta chain is from a study of blood T cell repertoires in COVID-19. Overall study: Samples taken during acute and convalescent COVID-19 were collected in the United States, Italy and Spain. From T cells, B-cell-depleted T cells, or PBMCs came the material, which was cDNA or gDNA.

The CDR3 totals 17 residues. CDR1 and CDR2 from the germline V gene are LNHDA and SQIVND (reference sequence). V shed 8 bases, J shed 5 bases, and the junction held 18 bases outside the gene matches. Original handling: Estimated nucleated cell counts came from reference gene primer amplification. TCRdb's table, derived via immunoSEQ multiplex PCR, lists solely in-frame clones and lacks some. V, J and clone size were drawn from that table, and D and trimming were deduced from the DNA. The sample yields around 200,000 clones, approximately 85% seen once. The rearrangement links TRBV19 to TRBJ1-2; TRBD1 matches at 9 bases. The receptor was derived from a human donor with active or convalescent COVID-19. The donor label of this sample is uncertain. Sequenced material: peripheral blood. CDR3 sequence reads: CASSLMGQGVLSYGYTF. CDR3 sequence (DNA): TGTGCCAGTTCCCTGATGGGACAGGGTGTTCTGTCTTATGGCTACACCTTC.